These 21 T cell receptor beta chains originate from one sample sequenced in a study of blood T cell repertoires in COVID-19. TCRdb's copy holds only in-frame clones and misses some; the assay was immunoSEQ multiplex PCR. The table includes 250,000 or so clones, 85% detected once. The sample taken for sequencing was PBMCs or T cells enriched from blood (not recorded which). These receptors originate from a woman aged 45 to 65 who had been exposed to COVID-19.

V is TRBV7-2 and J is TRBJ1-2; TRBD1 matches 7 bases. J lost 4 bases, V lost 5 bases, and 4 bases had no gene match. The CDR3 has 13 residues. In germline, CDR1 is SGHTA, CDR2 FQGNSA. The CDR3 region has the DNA TGTGCCAGCAGCCCCCGACAGGGCTATGGCTACACCTTC. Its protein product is CASSPRQGYGYTF. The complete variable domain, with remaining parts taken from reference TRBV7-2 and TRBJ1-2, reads GAGVSQSPSNKVTEKGKDVELRCDPISGHTALYWYRQSLGQGLEFLIYFQGNSAPDKSGLPSDRFSAERTGGSVSTLTIQRTQQEDSAVYLCASSPRQGYGYTFGSGTRLTVV.

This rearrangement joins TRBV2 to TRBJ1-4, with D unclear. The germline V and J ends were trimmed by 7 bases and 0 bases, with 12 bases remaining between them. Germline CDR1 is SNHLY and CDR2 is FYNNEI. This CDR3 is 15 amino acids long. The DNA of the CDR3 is TGTGCCAGCAAGGCGGATACTGCAACTAATGAAAAACTGTTTTTT. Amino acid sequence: CASKADTATNEKLFF.

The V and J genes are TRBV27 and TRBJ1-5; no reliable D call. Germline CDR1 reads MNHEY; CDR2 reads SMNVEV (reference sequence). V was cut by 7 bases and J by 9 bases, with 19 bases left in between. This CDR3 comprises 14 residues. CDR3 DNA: TGTGCCAGCAAACCCAACTCCGACGGGAGGCCCCAGCATTTT. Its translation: CASKPNSDGRPQHF.

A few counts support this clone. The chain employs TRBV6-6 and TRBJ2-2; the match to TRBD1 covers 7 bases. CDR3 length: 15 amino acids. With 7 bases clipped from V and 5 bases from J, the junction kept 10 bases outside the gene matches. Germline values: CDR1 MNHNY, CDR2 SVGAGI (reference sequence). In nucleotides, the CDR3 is TGTGCCAGCAACGCTCTCGGGACAGTTACCGGGGAGCTGTTTTTT. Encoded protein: CASNALGTVTGELFF.

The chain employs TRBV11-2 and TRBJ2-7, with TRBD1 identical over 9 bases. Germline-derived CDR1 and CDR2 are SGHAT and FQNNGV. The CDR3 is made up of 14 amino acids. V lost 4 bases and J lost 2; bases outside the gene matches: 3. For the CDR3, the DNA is TGTGCCAGCAGCTCCGGACAGGGGACCTACGAGCAGTACTTC. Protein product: CASSSGQGTYEQYF.

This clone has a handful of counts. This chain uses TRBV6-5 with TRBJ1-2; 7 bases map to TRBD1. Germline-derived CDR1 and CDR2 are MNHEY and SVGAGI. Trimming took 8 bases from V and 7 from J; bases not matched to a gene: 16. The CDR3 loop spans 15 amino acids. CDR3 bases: TGTGCCAGCTGGCCCCGAAGGGGGCTCCCCAGTGGCTACACCTTC. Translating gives CASWPRRGLPSGYTF.

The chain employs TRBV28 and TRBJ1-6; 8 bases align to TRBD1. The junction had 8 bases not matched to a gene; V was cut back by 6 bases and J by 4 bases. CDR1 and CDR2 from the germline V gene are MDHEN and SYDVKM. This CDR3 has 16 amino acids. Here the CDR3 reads CASRPRGQGYNSPLHF. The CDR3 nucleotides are TGTGCCAGCAGACCCCGCGGACAGGGTTATAATTCACCCCTCCACTTT. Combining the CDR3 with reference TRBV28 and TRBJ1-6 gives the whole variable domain DVKVTQSSRYLVKRTGEKVFLECVQDMDHENMFWYRQDPGLGLRLIYFSYDVKMKEKGDIPEGYSVSREKKERFSLILESASTNQTSMYLCASRPRGQGYNSPLHFGNGTRLTVT.

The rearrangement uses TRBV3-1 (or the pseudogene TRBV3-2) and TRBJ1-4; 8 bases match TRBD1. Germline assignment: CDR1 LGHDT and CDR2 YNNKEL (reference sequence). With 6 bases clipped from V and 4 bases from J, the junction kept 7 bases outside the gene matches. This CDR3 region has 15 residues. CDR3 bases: TGTGCCAGCAGTCTAAGGACAGGGAATAATGAAAAACTGTTTTTT. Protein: CASSLRTGNNEKLFF.

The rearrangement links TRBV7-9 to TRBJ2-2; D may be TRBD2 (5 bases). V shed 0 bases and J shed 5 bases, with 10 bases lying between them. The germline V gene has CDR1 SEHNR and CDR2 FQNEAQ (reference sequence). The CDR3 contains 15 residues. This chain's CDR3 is CASSLAGGLTGELFF. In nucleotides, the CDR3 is TGTGCCAGCAGCTTAGCCGGCGGGTTGACCGGGGAGCTGTTTTTT.

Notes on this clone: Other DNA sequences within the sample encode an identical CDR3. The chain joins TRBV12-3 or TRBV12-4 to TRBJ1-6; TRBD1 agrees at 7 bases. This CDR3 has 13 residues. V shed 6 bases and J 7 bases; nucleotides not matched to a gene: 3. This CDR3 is CASSLQGNSPLHF. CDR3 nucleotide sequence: TGTGCCAGCAGCCTACAGGGGAATTCACCCCTCCACTTT.

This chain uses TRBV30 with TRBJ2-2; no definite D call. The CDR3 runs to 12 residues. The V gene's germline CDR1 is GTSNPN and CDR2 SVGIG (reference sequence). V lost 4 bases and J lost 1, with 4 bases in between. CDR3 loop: CAWTRNTGELFF. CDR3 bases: TGTGCCTGGACTAGGAACACCGGGGAGCTGTTTTTT.

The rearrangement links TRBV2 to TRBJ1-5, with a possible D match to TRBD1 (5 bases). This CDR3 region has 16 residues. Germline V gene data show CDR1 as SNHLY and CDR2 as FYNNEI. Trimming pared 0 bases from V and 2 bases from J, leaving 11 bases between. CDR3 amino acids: CASSEARQGGNQPQHF. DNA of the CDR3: TGTGCCAGCAGTGAAGCGAGGCAGGGTGGCAATCAGCCCCAGCATTTT.

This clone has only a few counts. As DNA, the CDR3 is TGTGCCAGCAGTTCAATGCTAGCGGGGGTTGACAATGAGCAGTTCTTC. Protein product: CASSSMLAGVDNEQFF. The V call is TRBV6-2 or TRBV6-3, the J call TRBJ2-1, with 10 bases matching TRBD2. Per germline, CDR1 MNHEY and CDR2 SVGEGT. The CDR3 is 16 residues long. V gave up 4 bases and J gave up 5 bases; unmatched junction bases: 8.

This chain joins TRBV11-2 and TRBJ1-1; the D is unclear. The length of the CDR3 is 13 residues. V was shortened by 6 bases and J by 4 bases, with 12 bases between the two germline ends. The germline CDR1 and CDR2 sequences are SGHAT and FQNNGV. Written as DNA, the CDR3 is TGTGCCAGCAGTCAGACTTTGGGCACTGAAGCTTTCTTT. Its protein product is CASSQTLGTEAFF.

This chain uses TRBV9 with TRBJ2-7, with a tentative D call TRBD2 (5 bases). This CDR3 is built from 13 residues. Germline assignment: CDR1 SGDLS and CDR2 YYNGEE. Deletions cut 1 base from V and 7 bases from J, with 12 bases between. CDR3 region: CASSVIGSGEQYF. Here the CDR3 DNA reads TGTGCCAGCAGCGTAATAGGCTCGGGGGAGCAGTACTTC. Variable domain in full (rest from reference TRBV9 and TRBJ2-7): DSGVTQTPKHLITATGQRVTLRCSPRSGDLSVYWYQQSLDQGLQFLIQYYNGEERAKGNILERFSAQQFPDLHSELNLSSLELGDSALYFCASSVIGSGEQYFGPGTRLTVT.

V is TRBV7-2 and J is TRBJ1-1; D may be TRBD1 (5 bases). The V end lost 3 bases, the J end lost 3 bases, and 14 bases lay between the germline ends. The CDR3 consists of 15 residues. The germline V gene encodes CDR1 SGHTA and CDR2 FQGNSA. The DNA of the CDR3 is TGTGCCAGCAGCTTTAGTCAAGGGGAGGACACTGAAGCTTTCTTT. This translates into CASSFSQGEDTEAFF.

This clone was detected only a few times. The CDR3 DNA sequence: TGTGCCAGCAGCTTACAGGGGCCGGGTGGCTACACCTTC. It codes for CASSLQGPGGYTF. The gene calls are TRBV5-4 and TRBJ1-2; TRBD1 aligns across 7 bases. After removal of 2 bases from V and 7 bases from J, the junction contained 5 bases not matched to a gene. The CDR3 totals 13 residues. Looked up from germline, CDR1 is SGHNT and CDR2 is YYREEE (reference sequence).

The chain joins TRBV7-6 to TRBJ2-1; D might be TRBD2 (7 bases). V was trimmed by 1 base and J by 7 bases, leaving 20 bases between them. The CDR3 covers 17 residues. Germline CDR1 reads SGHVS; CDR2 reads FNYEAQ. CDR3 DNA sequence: TGTGCCAGCAGCTTAGTGGGGGGGGCGCCGGGTCTTAATGAGCAGTTCTTC. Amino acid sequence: CASSLVGGAPGLNEQFF.

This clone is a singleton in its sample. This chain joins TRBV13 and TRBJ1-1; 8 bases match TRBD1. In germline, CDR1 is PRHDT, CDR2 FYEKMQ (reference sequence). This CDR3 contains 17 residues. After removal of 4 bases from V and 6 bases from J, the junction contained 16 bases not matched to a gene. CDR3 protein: CASSSRKKLTGGAEAFF. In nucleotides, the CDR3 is TGTGCCAGCAGCTCCAGAAAAAAACTCACAGGGGGAGCTGAAGCTTTCTTT.

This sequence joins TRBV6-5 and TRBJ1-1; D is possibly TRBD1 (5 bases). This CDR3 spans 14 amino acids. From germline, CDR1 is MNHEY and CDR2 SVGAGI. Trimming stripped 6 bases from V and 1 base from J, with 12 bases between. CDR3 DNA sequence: TGTGCCAGCAGCCTAGGTCAGGGGAACACTGAAGCTTTCTTT. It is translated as CASSLGQGNTEAFF.

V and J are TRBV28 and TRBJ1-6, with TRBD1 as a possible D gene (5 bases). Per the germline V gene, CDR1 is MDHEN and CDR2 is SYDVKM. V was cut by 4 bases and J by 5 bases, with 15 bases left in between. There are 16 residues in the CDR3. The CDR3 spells CASSSRSGVDNSPLHF. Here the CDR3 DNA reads TGTGCCAGCAGTTCCCGCTCGGGGGTAGATAATTCACCCCTCCACTTT.